Below are 28 T cell receptor beta chains sequenced from a single sample in a study of T cell repertoires in cytomegalovirus infection. Their antigen targets remain unknown. MiXCR, run by TCRdb on the reads, gives a single entry per CDR3 protein. The sample lists 150,000 to 200,000 distinct CDR3 sequences; less than 25% were seen once. This specimen consisted of CD8+ T cells from cultured PBMCs, obtained from culture after CMV antigen stimulation. The receptors were gathered from a human donor in good health (CMV status not recorded). Some clones in this sample may be carry-over from other donors' samples.

This clonotype was detected a few times. The chain has TRBV7-2 and TRBJ2-2, with D perhaps TRBD1 or TRBD2 (5 bases each). This CDR3 region has 14 residues. In germline, CDR1 is SGHTA, CDR2 FQGNSA. Trimming shortened V by 2 bases and J by 4 bases, and 8 bases separated the two germline ends. The CDR3 DNA reads as TGTGCCAGCAGCTTAAAGGGGAGCACCGGGGAGCTGTTTTTT. It translates to CASSLKGSTGELFF.

The chain uses TRBV12-3 or TRBV12-4 and TRBJ1-1; no reliable D call. V was trimmed by 7 bases and J by 3 bases, leaving 15 bases between them. This CDR3 contains 14 residues. DNA for the CDR3: TGTGCCAGCAACAAATACCCCTGGGACACTGAAGCTTTCTTT. It yields the protein CASNKYPWDTEAFF.

This clonotype has a handful of counts. This sequence joins TRBV7-8 and TRBJ1-4; possible D gene TRBD1, 6 bases. The length of the CDR3 is 16 residues. In germline, CDR1 is SGHVS, CDR2 FQNEAQ. With 5 bases removed from V and 0 bases from J, the gap between germline ends came to 13 bases. The CDR3 region is CASSRQAFATNEKLFF. CDR3 in DNA: TGTGCCAGCAGCCGACAGGCGTTCGCAACTAATGAAAAACTGTTTTTT. Supplemented by reference TRBV7-8 and TRBJ1-4, the full variable domain reads GAGVSQSPRYKVAKRGQDVALRCDPISGHVSLFWYQQALGQGPEFLTYFQNEAQLDKSGLPSDRFFAERPEGSVSTLKIQRTQQEDSAVYLCASSRQAFATNEKLFFGSGTQLSVL.

A few counts support this clonotype. V gene TRBV12-3 or TRBV12-4 combines with J gene TRBJ1-5, with D unclear. With 6 bases removed from V and 3 bases from J, the gap between germline ends came to 6 bases. There are 12 residues in the CDR3. The CDR3 coding sequence is TGTGCCAGCAGGCGGCCCAATCAGCCCCAGCATTTT. Translation: CASRRPNQPQHF.

A few counts support this clonotype. The V and J genes are TRBV7-8 and TRBJ2-7; 11 bases are shared with TRBD2. Germline CDR1 SGHVS, CDR2 FQNEAQ. This CDR3 contains 15 residues. V trimming: 4 bases; J trimming: 5 bases; junction bases outside the gene matches: 7. As DNA, the CDR3 is TGTGCCAGCAGCTCTAGCGGGGGGACGGCCCACGAGCAGTACTTC. Translated: CASSSSGGTAHEQYF. Based on the CDR3 plus reference TRBV7-8 and TRBJ2-7, the full variable domain is GAGVSQSPRYKVAKRGQDVALRCDPISGHVSLFWYQQALGQGPEFLTYFQNEAQLDKSGLPSDRFFAERPEGSVSTLKIQRTQQEDSAVYLCASSSSGGTAHEQYFGPGTRLTVT.

This clonotype was found a few times. The chain employs TRBV7-9 and TRBJ2-1; D possibly corresponds to TRBD2 (5 bases). The CDR3 totals 13 residues. The germline V gene encodes CDR1 SEHNR and CDR2 FQNEAQ (reference sequence). Trimming stripped 4 bases from V and 4 bases from J, with 8 bases between. Here the CDR3 DNA reads TGTGCCAGCAGCTCACCGGGGTACAATGAGCAGTTCTTC. Amino acid sequence: CASSSPGYNEQFF.

This clonotype is labeled large. This chain links TRBV7-9 with TRBJ2-7; D call uncertain. Deletions cut 1 base from V and 5 bases from J, with 9 bases between. The CDR3 has 13 residues. From germline, CDR1 is SEHNR and CDR2 FQNEAQ (reference sequence). The CDR3 spells CASSLGVRNEQYF. CDR3 nucleotide sequence: TGTGCCAGCAGCTTAGGTGTGCGCAACGAGCAGTACTTC.

V is TRBV7-2 and J is TRBJ1-1; 7 positions agree with TRBD1. This CDR3 has 14 amino acids. The V gene end was trimmed by 5 bases and the J gene end by 4 bases; junction bases not matched to a gene: 7. The V gene's germline CDR1 is SGHTA and CDR2 FQGNSA. The DNA for the CDR3 is TGTGCCAGCAGCGTACGGGACAGTCGCACTGAAGCTTTCTTT. Its protein product is CASSVRDSRTEAFF.

This clonotype was seen a handful of times. The chain joins TRBV7-2 to TRBJ2-3; D is undetermined. Germline V gene data show CDR1 as SGHTA and CDR2 as FQGNSA. The CDR3 totals 13 residues. V was pared by 0 bases and J by 4 bases, with 5 bases between. The CDR3 region has the DNA TGTGCCAGCAGCTTAGCGGTGGCAGATACGCAGTATTTT. Encoded protein: CASSLAVADTQYF.

This clonotype occurred a few times. V usage is TRBV27 and J usage is TRBJ1-2; 9 bases agree with TRBD1. The V segment lost 4 bases and the J segment 8 bases; nucleotides outside the gene matches: 11. Germline CDR1 MNHEY, CDR2 SMNVEV (reference sequence). The CDR3 spans 15 residues. CDR3 amino acids: CASSWTGEGVRGYTF. The CDR3 region has the DNA TGTGCCAGCAGTTGGACAGGGGAAGGAGTGCGGGGCTACACCTTC.

The V gene is TRBV24-1, the J gene TRBJ2-7; D possibly corresponds to TRBD1 (6 bases). The V end was cut by 9 bases, the J end by 6 bases, with 20 bases between. The CDR3 covers 14 residues. Per germline, CDR1 KGHDR and CDR2 SFDVKD. The CDR3 nucleotides read TGTGCCACCCCAACCAGGGGCCTCCGAGCCGAGCAGTACTTC. This codes for CATPTRGLRAEQYF.

This sequence joins TRBV7-2 and TRBJ2-7; TRBD2 matches 9 bases. CDR1 and CDR2 from the germline V gene are SGHTA and FQGNSA. This CDR3 has 15 residues. V lost 1 base to trimming and J lost 2 bases; unmatched junction nucleotides: 3. In DNA, the CDR3 is TGTGCCAGCAGCTTAGTGTCTAGCGGGGCCTACGAGCAGTACTTC. This codes for CASSLVSSGAYEQYF.

V gene TRBV7-9 combines with J gene TRBJ2-3; 9 positions agree with TRBD1. The germline gives CDR1 SEHNR, CDR2 FQNEAQ (reference sequence). The trim removed 6 bases at V and 4 bases at J, leaving 11 bases unmatched. The CDR3 loop spans 16 amino acids. CDR3 sequence (DNA): TGTGCCAGCAGAAGACGCCGGGACAGGGAGTCAGATACGCAGTATTTT. It is translated as CASRRRRDRESDTQYF.

The CDR3 nucleotides are TGTGCCAGCAGCCTTCCCGGGGCGGAAAAACTGTTTTTT. It translates to CASSLPGAEKLFF. The gene calls are TRBV25-1 and TRBJ1-4; TRBD1 is a possible D gene (5 bases). Trimming left V 6 bases short and J 8 bases short, with 13 bases between. Germline CDR1 reads MGHDK; CDR2 reads SYGVNS. The CDR3 runs to 13 residues.

Turning to this clonotype: The conserved phenylalanine or tryptophan is not found at the CDR3 terminus, so this likely reflects a read error. This sequence joins TRBV7-9 and TRBJ2-7; D may be TRBD2 (5 bases). The CDR3 is 13 amino acids. Germline V CDR1 and CDR2: SEHNR, FQNEAQ (reference sequence). V lost 4 bases to trimming and J lost 3 bases, with 10 bases between them. For the CDR3, the DNA is TGTGCCAGCAGCTCCGGACTGAGCTACGAGCAGTACTTA. Its protein product is CASSSGLSYEQYL.

This clonotype was counted only a few times. This chain joins TRBV7-2 and TRBJ1-5, with D perhaps TRBD1 (5 bases). Germline V lookup: CDR1 SGHTA, CDR2 FQGNSA. V gave up 7 bases and J gave up 4 bases, with 14 bases separating them. This CDR3 comprises 14 residues. The CDR3 loop is CASTNRSLNQPQHF. The CDR3 nucleotides are TGTGCCAGCACCAACAGGAGTCTTAATCAGCCCCAGCATTTT.

This clonotype was recorded at least ten times. J is TRBJ1-1 and V is TRBV7-9; no reliable D call. The germline CDR1 and CDR2 sequences are SEHNR and FQNEAQ (reference sequence). There are 15 residues in the CDR3. The germline V and J ends were trimmed by 4 bases and 9 bases, with 21 bases remaining between them. The CDR3 is CASSSGDDVVLKAFF. As DNA, the CDR3 is TGTGCCAGCAGCTCAGGTGATGATGTGGTTTTGAAAGCTTTCTTT.

This rearrangement joins TRBV9 to TRBJ2-5; no definite D call. The V end was cut by 0 bases, the J end by 9 bases, with 9 bases between. The CDR3 has 12 amino acids. CDR1 is SGDLS, CDR2 YYNGEE, per germline. The CDR3 is CASSVDSGSQYF. The CDR3 DNA reads TGTGCCAGCAGCGTAGATTCTGGCTCCCAGTACTTC. Combining the CDR3 with reference TRBV9 and TRBJ2-5 gives the whole variable domain DSGVTQTPKHLITATGQRVTLRCSPRSGDLSVYWYQQSLDQGLQFLIQYYNGEERAKGNILERFSAQQFPDLHSELNLSSLELGDSALYFCASSVDSGSQYFGPGTRLLVL.

In this sample, this clonotype turned up once. An end of the junction does not agree with germline; a read error may underlie this. The chain joins TRBV6-4 to TRBJ2-1; D not resolved. Germline V lookup: CDR1 MRHNA, CDR2 SNTAGT. The CDR3 spans 13 residues. This CDR3 is CASSIGRYNEQFF. CDR3 coding DNA: TGTGCCAGCAGTATCGGACGGTACAATGAACAGTTCTTC.

This clonotype was found a few times. CDR3 in amino acids: CASSRKSAGTAAYEQYF. The CDR3 DNA follows: TGTGCCAGTAGTAGAAAGTCCGCCGGGACAGCGGCCTACGAGCAGTACTTC. This rearrangement joins TRBV19 to TRBJ2-7; 7 positions match TRBD1. The CDR3 runs to 17 residues. V lost 4 bases to trimming and J lost 2 bases; unmatched junction nucleotides: 14. Per the germline V gene, CDR1 is LNHDA and CDR2 is SQIVND (reference sequence).

The chain is built from TRBV7-2 and TRBJ1-2; 7 positions match TRBD1. V lost 3 bases to trimming and J lost 2 bases; unmatched junction nucleotides: 6. The CDR3 loop spans 15 amino acids. Germline V CDR1 and CDR2: SGHTA, FQGNSA. The CDR3 here is CASSFQPGQNYGYTF. CDR3 bases: TGTGCCAGCAGCTTTCAACCGGGACAGAACTATGGCTACACCTTC.

The chain uses TRBV15 and TRBJ2-7; D is uncertain. Germline V gene lookup returns CDR1 LNHNV and CDR2 YYDKDF (reference sequence). The germline V and J ends were trimmed by 0 bases and 5 bases, with 14 bases remaining between them. This CDR3 has 15 amino acids. CDR3 sequence (DNA): TGTGCCACCAGCAGAGACGATGCACCTATGGACGAGCAGTACTTC. This codes for CATSRDDAPMDEQYF.

This clonotype was counted a few times. The CDR3 region is CASSGGDQPQHF. CDR3 DNA sequence: TGTGCCAGCAGTGGAGGGGATCAGCCCCAGCATTTT. The J gene is TRBJ1-5, the V gene TRBV2, with D tentatively TRBD1 (5 bases). The CDR3 length is 12 residues. V shed 4 bases and J shed 5 bases, with 6 bases lying between them. Germline V gene lookup returns CDR1 SNHLY and CDR2 FYNNEI.

This CDR3 is CASSQATPVQYF. In nucleotides, the CDR3 is TGCGCCAGCAGCCAAGCGACCCCAGTGCAGTATTTT. The rearrangement joins TRBV4-1 to TRBJ2-3; D is uncertain. With 1 base removed from V and 11 bases from J, the gap between germline ends came to 10 bases. Germline CDR1 MGHRA, CDR2 YSYEKL. The CDR3 has 12 residues.

The V call is TRBV7-2, the J call TRBJ2-2; D ambiguous. The germline V and J ends were trimmed by 2 bases and 1 base, with 5 bases remaining between them. CDR1 SGHTA and CDR2 FQGNSA come from the germline V gene. This CDR3 has 14 amino acids. The CDR3 region is CASSLLVNTGELFF. Written as DNA, the CDR3 is TGTGCCAGCAGCTTACTAGTGAACACCGGGGAGCTGTTTTTT.

The chain combines TRBV6-6 with TRBJ2-7, with D perhaps being TRBD1 or TRBD2 (5 bases each). CDR3 length equals 12 residues. CDR1 MNHNY and CDR2 SVGAGI come from the germline V gene (reference sequence). Trimming left V 5 bases short and J 6 bases short, with 11 bases between. CDR3 sequence reads: CASSNQGPEQYF. The CDR3 DNA is TGTGCCAGCAGTAACCAGGGACCCGAGCAGTACTTC.

CDR3 nucleotide sequence: TGTGCCAGCAGCTTGTCTATCGGTGAGAGCTCCTACAATGAGCAGTTCTTC. Its translation is CASSLSIGESSYNEQFF. V and J are TRBV7-9 and TRBJ2-1; D gene unclear. CDR1 is SEHNR and CDR2 is FQNEAQ in the germline V gene (reference sequence). V was shortened by 3 bases and J by 0 bases, with 15 bases between the two germline ends. CDR3 length: 17 residues.

The chain carries TRBV20-1 and TRBJ1-6; tentative D call: TRBD1 (6 bases). Trimming took 6 bases from V and 7 from J, leaving 22 bases between them. The CDR3 has 16 residues. Per germline, CDR1 DFQATT and CDR2 SNEGSKA (reference sequence). The CDR3 loop is CSAHTGGGSSNSPLHF. The CDR3 DNA is TGCAGTGCCCATACAGGAGGGGGGAGTTCAAATTCACCCCTCCACTTT.